Listed below are T cell receptor beta chains from one sample, sequenced in a study of T cell changes during pregnancy in multiple sclerosis. Repertoires were generated with immunoSEQ multiplex PCR, while TCRdb's copy carries only in-frame clones and drops some. This sample yields about 46,000 clones, of which around 92% are seen a single time; around 9.2% belongs to the top ten. The sample consisted of CD8+ T cells from peripheral blood mononuclear cells, taken after pregnancy. The receptors were gathered from a female donor with multiple sclerosis, enrolled in a pregnancy study. The CDR3 runs from the conserved cysteine through the conserved F or W. The order of the fields is J gene, V gene, clone size, D gene, CDR3 protein, CDR3 DNA. D genes are given only for firm matches. Size values are once, few and many counts, or a class for expanded clones, and some rows have none.

TRBJ1-1,TRBV19,NA,NA,CASSLVVNTEAFF,TGTGCCAGTAGTCTTGTAGTGAACACTGAAGCTTTCTTT
TRBJ2-4,TRBV4-3,NA,NA,CASSQVRGRDIQYF,TGCGCCAGCAGCCAAGTCCGGGGAAGGGACATTCAGTACTTC
TRBJ2-7,TRBV5-1,NA,TRBD2,CASSWGTSGFTYEQYF,TGCGCCAGCAGCTGGGGGACTAGCGGTTTTACCTACGAGCAGTACTTC
TRBJ2-3,TRBV11-3,NA,NA,CASSLSRTDTQYF,TGTGCCAGCAGCTTAAGTCGGACAGATACGCAGTATTTT
TRBJ2-3,TRBV4-3,NA,TRBD1,CASSQLTTGGTDTQYF,TGCGCCAGCAGCCAACTGACGACAGGGGGCACAGATACGCAGTATTTT
TRBJ1-1,TRBV6-1,NA,TRBD1,CASRDRAWEAFF,TGTGCCAGCAGGGACAGGGCCTGGGAAGCTTTCTTT
TRBJ2-1,TRBV19,NA,NA,CASSWAANSDEQFF,TGTGCCAGTAGTTGGGCAGCTAATAGCGATGAGCAGTTCTTC
TRBJ2-7,TRBV27,NA,NA,CASSFGGAPSYEQYF,TGTGCCAGCAGTTTTGGGGGGGCCCCCTCCTACGAGCAGTACTTC
TRBJ2-7,TRBV2,once,TRBD1,CASRGGQDEQYF,TGTGCCAGCAGGGGGGGACAGGACGAGCAGTACTTC
TRBJ1-6,TRBV30,NA,NA,CAWRDEIQGTYNSPLHF,TGTGCCTGGAGGGATGAGATACAGGGAACTTATAATTCACCCCTCCACTTT
TRBJ1-5,TRBV6-1,NA,NA,CASSESRYNSNQPQHF,TGTGCCAGCAGTGAATCCAGGTATAATAGCAATCAGCCCCAGCATTTT
TRBJ2-1,TRBV28,NA,NA,CASSFLYNEQFF,TGTGCCAGCAGTTTCCTGTACAATGAGCAGTTCTTC